These 11 T cell receptor beta chains share one sample of origin, sequenced in a study of a mutant IDH1 vaccine in newly diagnosed glioma. Their antigen targets remain unknown. Generated by immunoSEQ multiplex PCR, the TCRdb table keeps only in-frame clones and is missing some. Altogether more than 20,000 clones are present, about 80% being singletons, with the ten largest covering around 7.5%. The sample's time point: week 11, during vaccination. One vaccine dose held 300 ug of mutant IDH1 20-mer peptide and came with topical imiquimod. The sample consisted of PBMCs, taken from a glioma patient whose treatment included an IDH1 peptide vaccine. These TCRs come from a man aged 35-49 years with glioma.

This rearrangement joins TRBV27 to TRBJ1-1; the D gene is possibly TRBD1 (6 bases). The CDR3 totals 15 residues. V dropped 4 bases and J dropped 1 base, with 13 bases sitting between them. Germline V CDR1 and CDR2: MNHEY, SMNVEV (reference sequence). CDR3 amino acids: CASSWGPAANTEAFF. In DNA, the CDR3 is TGTGCCAGCAGTTGGGGGCCGGCAGCGAACACTGAAGCTTTCTTT.

V usage is TRBV7-2 and J usage is TRBJ2-3; D call uncertain. The CDR3 has 13 residues. Germline V CDR1 and CDR2: SGHTA, FQGNSA. V was trimmed by 0 bases and J by 9 bases, leaving 10 bases between them. Here the CDR3 reads CASSLAPPATQYF. Written as DNA, the CDR3 is TGTGCCAGCAGCTTAGCGCCGCCCGCCACGCAGTATTTT.

The chain is built from TRBV27 and TRBJ2-3; tentative D call: TRBD2 (6 bases). The CDR3 loop spans 11 amino acids. Germline CDR1 reads MNHEY; CDR2 reads SMNVEV (reference sequence). The V end was cut by 5 bases, the J end by 7 bases, with 7 bases between. CDR3 sequence: CASSRDYTQYF. CDR3 bases: TGTGCCAGCAGTAGGGACTATACGCAGTATTTT.

V is TRBV9 and J is TRBJ2-7, with D tentatively TRBD2 (6 bases). V gave up 6 bases and J gave up 0 bases, with 19 bases separating them. The CDR3 runs to 16 residues. The germline CDR1 and CDR2 sequences are SGDLS and YYNGEE. CDR3 amino acids: CASNPQVRESSYEQYV. The CDR3 coding sequence is TGTGCCAGCAACCCCCAGGTGCGGGAAAGCTCCTACGAGCAGTACGTC.

This chain connects TRBV4-3 to TRBJ2-2; D might be TRBD1 (6 bases). Trimming stripped 0 bases from V and 3 bases from J, with 14 bases between. The CDR3 runs to 17 residues. CDR1 and CDR2 from the germline V gene are LGHNA and YSLEER. The CDR3 region is CASSQEQGYADTGELFF. CDR3 nucleotides: TGCGCCAGCAGCCAAGAACAGGGCTACGCGGACACCGGGGAGCTGTTTTTT.

The chain links TRBV30 to TRBJ1-1; no definite D call. The V and J ends lost 0 bases and 2 bases respectively, with 10 bases between them. This CDR3 contains 14 residues. Germline V CDR1 and CDR2: GTSNPN, SVGIG (reference sequence). CDR3 bases: TGTGCCTGGAGTGTAAATACGGTAAACACTGAAGCTTTCTTT. Translating gives CAWSVNTVNTEAFF.

The rearrangement links TRBV18 to TRBJ1-4, with D possibly being TRBD1 (5 bases). Trimming pared 2 bases from V and 5 bases from J, leaving 9 bases between. This CDR3 is built from 14 residues. Per the germline V gene, CDR1 is KGHSH and CDR2 is LQKENI. The CDR3 here is CASSPGARNEKLFF. The DNA for the CDR3 is TGTGCCAGCTCACCAGGGGCCAGGAATGAAAAACTGTTTTTT.

The chain combines TRBV10-3 with TRBJ2-7; possibly TRBD1 or TRBD2 for D (5 bases each). The CDR3 extends over 14 amino acids. Germline V lookup: CDR1 ENHRY, CDR2 SYGVKD. V was shortened by 5 bases and J by 2 bases, with 13 bases between the two germline ends. The CDR3, as DNA: TGTGCCATCAGTACCGGGGACGGGCCCTACGAGCAGTACTTC. Protein: CAISTGDGPYEQYF.

This clone was observed a handful of times. The chain links TRBV20-1 to TRBJ2-1; D uncertain. Trimming took 1 base from V and 13 from J, leaving 8 bases between them. The CDR3 runs to 10 residues. Germline V lookup: CDR1 DFQATT, CDR2 SNEGSKA (reference sequence). Here the CDR3 DNA reads TGCAGTGCTAGAGGACCTACCCAGTTCTTC. Encoded protein: CSARGPTQFF.

V is TRBV6-6 and J is TRBJ1-2; 7 bases map to TRBD1. J gave up 5 bases and V 7 bases, and 10 bases lay outside the gene matches. This CDR3 region has 14 residues. The germline V gene has CDR1 MNHNY and CDR2 SVGAGI (reference sequence). The CDR3 DNA reads TGTGCCAGCAACCCGGGGACAGCGGAATATGGCTACACCTTC. It specifies CASNPGTAEYGYTF.

The chain couples TRBV4-1 to TRBJ2-5; 9 nucleotides line up with TRBD2. V lost 4 bases and J lost 5; bases outside the gene matches: 8. CDR1 and CDR2 (germline): MGHRA, YSYEKL. The CDR3 covers 15 residues. The CDR3 region has the DNA TGCGCCAGCAGCCGAACCAGCGGGGGGCTGGAGACCCAGTACTTC. Its protein product is CASSRTSGGLETQYF.